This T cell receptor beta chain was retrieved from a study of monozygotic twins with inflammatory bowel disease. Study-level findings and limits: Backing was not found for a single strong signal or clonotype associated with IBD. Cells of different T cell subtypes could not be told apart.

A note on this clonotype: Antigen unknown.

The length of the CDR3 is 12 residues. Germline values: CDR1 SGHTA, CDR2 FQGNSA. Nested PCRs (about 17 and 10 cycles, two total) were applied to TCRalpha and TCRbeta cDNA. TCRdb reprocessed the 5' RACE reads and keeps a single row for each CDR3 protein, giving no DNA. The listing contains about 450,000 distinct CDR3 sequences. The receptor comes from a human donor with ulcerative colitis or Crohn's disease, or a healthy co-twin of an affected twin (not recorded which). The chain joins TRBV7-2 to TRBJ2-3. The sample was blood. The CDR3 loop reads CASSTFTDTQYF.